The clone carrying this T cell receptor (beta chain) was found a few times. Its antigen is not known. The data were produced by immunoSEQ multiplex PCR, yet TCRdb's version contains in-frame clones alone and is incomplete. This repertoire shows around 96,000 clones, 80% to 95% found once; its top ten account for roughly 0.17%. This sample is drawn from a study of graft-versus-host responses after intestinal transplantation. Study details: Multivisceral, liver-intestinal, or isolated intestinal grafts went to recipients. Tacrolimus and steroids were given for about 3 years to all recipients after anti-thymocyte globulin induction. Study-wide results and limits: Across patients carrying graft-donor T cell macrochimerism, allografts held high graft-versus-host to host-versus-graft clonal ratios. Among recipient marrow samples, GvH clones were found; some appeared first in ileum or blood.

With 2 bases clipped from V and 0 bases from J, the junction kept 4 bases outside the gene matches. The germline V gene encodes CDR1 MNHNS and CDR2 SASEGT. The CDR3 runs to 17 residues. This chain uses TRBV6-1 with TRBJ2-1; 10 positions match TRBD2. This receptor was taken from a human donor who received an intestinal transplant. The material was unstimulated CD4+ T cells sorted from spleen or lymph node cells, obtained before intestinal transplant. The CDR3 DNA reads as TGTGCCAGCAGTGAACTAGCGGGAGCCCCCTCCTACAATGAGCAGTTCTTC. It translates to CASSELAGAPSYNEQFF.